This TCR beta chain appears in the sequencing data of a study of T-cell memory formation after mild COVID-19. The wider study: Most TCR clusters belonged to a single donor. Study observations and caveats: The second-wave clones peaking on day 37 were not confirmed as SARS-CoV-2-specific.

The V and J ends lost 5 bases and 4 bases respectively, with 11 bases between them. This CDR3 has 14 amino acids. CDR1 and CDR2 from the germline V gene are SEHNR and FQNEAQ (reference sequence). As regards this clonotype: Its target is unknown.

UMIs and sample barcodes were carried by the TCR alpha and TCR beta cDNA libraries that 5'RACE produced using constant-segment primers. MiXCR, run by TCRdb on the 5' RACE reads, gives a single entry per CDR3 protein. The sample has about 68,000 distinct CDR3 sequences, 16% seen once. This sequence joins TRBV7-9 and TRBJ1-4; maybe TRBD1 (5 bases). Sequencing was carried out using PBMCs or a T cell subset sorted from them (not recorded which). This clonotype was sampled from an adult woman who had mild COVID-19 (a few samples of this study predate the infection). Cell type and time point are not known. The CDR3, as DNA: TGTGCCAGCAGCACCGGGACGGTTAATGAAAAACTGTTTTTT. Protein product: CASSTGTVNEKLFF.